A selection of T cell receptor beta chains follows, all from one sample in a study of identical twins. MiXCR, applied by TCRdb to the 5' RACE reads, yields one record per CDR3 protein. The sample holds 1.5 million to 2 million distinct CDR3 sequences, more than 30% seen once. Sequenced input: cord blood. These receptors originate from a newborn girl in good health. CDR3s include the opening cysteine and the closing phenylalanine or tryptophan. The order of the fields is V gene, D gene, clone size, J gene, CDR3 protein, CDR3 DNA. A D gene is named only where the DNA matches it firmly. Rows may omit the clone size; those that give it use once, few, many or a size class.

TRBV30	.	.	TRBJ2-3	CAWTPGSSTDTQYF	TGTGCCTGGACCCCAGGCTCTAGCACAGATACGCAGTATTTT
TRBV6-1	.	.	TRBJ2-5	CASSGLVRVRETQYF	TGTGCCAGCAGTGGGCTTGTCAGGGTTAGGGAGACCCAGTACTTC
TRBV7-2	TRBD1	.	TRBJ2-4	CASSLPRQGQQCF	TGTGCCAGCAGCCTCCCACGACAGGGTCAGCAGTGCTTC
TRBV24-1	.	few	TRBJ2-1	CATSDPPGKEQFF	TGTGCCACCAGTGATCCGCCGGGAAAGGAGCAGTTCTTC
TRBV4-1	TRBD2	few	TRBJ2-1	CASSQDRLAGHEQFF	TGCGCCAGCAGCCAAGATCGACTAGCGGGGCATGAGCAGTTCTTC
TRBV3-1	TRBD2	.	TRBJ2-1	CASSPTTSRNRHNEQFF	TGTGCCAGCAGCCCCACGACTAGCAGGAATCGGCACAATGAGCAGTTCTTC
TRBV20-1	.	.	TRBJ2-1	CSARRGLSYNEQFF	TGCAGTGCTAGACGGGGACTCTCCTACAATGAGCAGTTCTTC
TRBV5-1	TRBD2	.	TRBJ2-3	CASSPGTSGMQQYF	TGCGCCAGCAGCCCCGGGACTAGCGGCATGCAGCAGTATTTT
TRBV18	.	.	TRBJ2-7	CASSQTPGHRPYEQYF	TGTGCCAGCTCCCAGACTCCAGGCCACCGACCCTACGAGCAGTACTTC
TRBV29-1	.	.	TRBJ1-2	CSGVGTQGDGYTF	TGCAGCGGTGTCGGGACTCAAGGGGATGGCTACACCTTC
TRBV28	.	.	TRBJ2-7	CASSLPYTSSYNEQYF	TGTGCCAGCAGTTTACCCTATACGAGCTCCTACAATGAGCAGTACTTC
TRBV5-1	.	.	TRBJ2-1	CASSFLGLAYNEQFF	TGCGCCAGCAGCTTTTTAGGACTGGCCTACAATGAGCAGTTCTTC
TRBV12-3/TRBV12-4	TRBD2	.	TRBJ2-5	CASSQTSILTMEETQYF	TGTGCCAGCAGCCAGACTAGCATTCTCACCATGGAGGAGACCCAGTACTTC
TRBV20-1	TRBD2	.	TRBJ2-7	CSARRASGTYEQYF	TGCAGTGCTAGAAGGGCTAGCGGAACCTACGAGCAGTACTTC
TRBV11-2	TRBD2	few	TRBJ2-7	CASSLGSVAGGYNEQYF	TGTGCCAGCAGCTTAGGATCGGTAGCGGGGGGGTACAATGAGCAGTACTTC
TRBV6-5	.	.	TRBJ2-5	CASSAPQFNEQYF	TGTGCCAGCAGTGCCCCACAGTTTAATGAGCAGTACTTC
TRBV15	.	.	TRBJ1-4	CATSRQGPREKLFF	TGTGCCACCAGCAGACAGGGACCTCGGGAAAAACTGTTTTTT
TRBV5-1	TRBD2	.	TRBJ2-7	CASRLAGGTNNEQYF	TGCGCCAGCAGGCTAGCGGGGGGAACGAACAATGAGCAGTACTTC
TRBV3-1	TRBD2	few	TRBJ2-1	CASSRAGDQLPFF	TGTGCCAGCAGTCGAGCGGGGGACCAATTACCGTTCTTC
TRBV7-6	.	few	TRBJ1-2	CASSLNWRNNGYTF	TGTGCCAGCAGCTTAAATTGGCGGAATAATGGCTACACCTTC
TRBV6-5	.	.	TRBJ2-5	CASRSSLTQYF	TGTGCCAGCAGGTCGAGTTTGACCCAGTACTTC
TRBV13	.	.	TRBJ2-1	CASSLYAVNEQFF	TGTGCCAGCAGCTTATACGCGGTCAATGAGCAGTTCTTC
TRBV4-2	.	many	TRBJ1-1	CASSQEYPGEAFF	TGTGCCAGCAGCCAAGAATACCCCGGTGAAGCTTTCTTT
TRBV5-1	.	.	TRBJ1-1	CASSLEAETAEAFF	TGCGCCAGCAGCTTGGAGGCTGAAACGGCTGAAGCTTTCTTT
TRBV11-2	.	few	TRBJ2-3	CASSRRRDGVDTQYF	TGTGCCAGCAGCCGACGGCGGGACGGAGTAGATACGCAGTATTTT
TRBV5-1	TRBD2	once	TRBJ2-5	CASSLGAGASSRQETQYF	TGCGCCAGCAGCTTGGGAGCGGGGGCCAGCTCCCGCCAAGAGACCCAGTACTTC
TRBV5-1	TRBD1	.	TRBJ1-2	CASSLEAGGGGYTF	TGCGCCAGCAGCTTGGAAGCAGGGGGCGGCGGCTACACCTTC